These 30 T cell receptor beta chains were all obtained from the same sample, sequenced in a study of T cells after yellow fever vaccination. TCRdb recomputed calls from the 5' RACE reads with MiXCR, one row per CDR3 protein. The sample consists of approximately 300,000 distinct CDR3 sequences, approximately 11% of them appearing once. The specimen was CD4+ T cells sorted from PBMCs, collected 45 days after the yellow fever booster vaccination. These receptors were collected from a man in his late teens or twenties who received the YFV17D yellow fever vaccine.

The chain is built from TRBV7-3 and TRBJ2-1; D possibly uses TRBD1 or TRBD2 (5 bases each). The CDR3 runs to 13 residues. The ends were cut back, 2 bases at V and 8 bases at J, with 10 bases in the middle. CDR1 SGHTA and CDR2 FQGTGA come from the germline V gene. CDR3 in DNA: TGTGCCAGCAGCTTAGGGGGTGGCTATGAGCAGTTCTTC. Amino acid sequence: CASSLGGGYEQFF.

There are many counts of this clonotype. V usage is TRBV20-1 and J usage is TRBJ2-3; 9 nucleotides agree with TRBD1. The CDR3 consists of 15 residues. Losses at the gene ends were 8 bases for V and 1 base for J; bases not matched to a gene: 10. The V gene's germline CDR1 is DFQATT and CDR2 SNEGSKA (reference sequence). The CDR3, as DNA: TGCAGTTCCTGGACCCGGGACAGGGGCACAGATACGCAGTATTTT. It specifies CSSWTRDRGTDTQYF.

The V call is TRBV6-1, the J call TRBJ1-5; possibly TRBD1 for D (5 bases). The germline V gene has CDR1 MNHNS and CDR2 SASEGT. The CDR3 has 15 residues. Trimming removed 2 bases from V and 2 bases from J, with 10 bases in between. CDR3: CASSEFGGGNQPQHF. In DNA form, the CDR3 reads TGTGCCAGCAGTGAATTTGGAGGGGGCAATCAGCCCCAGCATTTT.

This clonotype showed up just a few times. The chain is built from TRBV6-6 and TRBJ1-5; D not certain. Germline CDR1 reads MNHNY; CDR2 reads SVGAGI (reference sequence). The germline V and J ends were trimmed by 1 base and 3 bases, with 1 base remaining between them. The CDR3 covers 12 residues. In nucleotides, the CDR3 is TGTGCCAGCAGTTACTACAATCAGCCCCAGCATTTT. Residues: CASSYYNQPQHF.

The chain couples TRBV15 to TRBJ2-5; no definite D call. CDR1 and CDR2 from the germline V gene are LNHNV and YYDKDF (reference sequence). There are 13 residues in the CDR3. Trimming stripped 3 bases from V and 3 bases from J, with 8 bases between. The CDR3, as DNA: TGTGCCACCAGCAGGGACCAAAAAGAGACCCAGTACTTC. Its translation is CATSRDQKETQYF.

In its sample, this clonotype was seen many times. The chain has TRBV9 and TRBJ2-1; 10 bases are a match to TRBD2. Per the germline V gene, CDR1 is SGDLS and CDR2 is YYNGEE. The junction had 11 bases not matched to a gene; V was cut back by 0 bases and J by 5 bases. This CDR3 region has 18 residues. DNA of the CDR3: TGTGCCAGCAGCGTAGCCTCTAGCGGGGGAAGCGGCCACAATGAGCAGTTCTTC. Translated: CASSVASSGGSGHNEQFF.

The V and J genes are TRBV5-1 and TRBJ1-5; 9 bases are a match to TRBD1. The CDR3 runs to 15 residues. Germline-derived CDR1 and CDR2 are SGHRS and YFSETQ. V was pared by 4 bases and J by 6 bases, with 8 bases of the junction left unmatched. The CDR3 loop reads CASSQGQGIGQPQHF. CDR3 nucleotides: TGCGCCAGCAGCCAGGGACAGGGCATCGGTCAGCCCCAGCATTTT. The full variable domain, in which reference TRBV5-1 and TRBJ1-5 provide the parts outside the CDR3, is KAGVTQTPRYLIKTRGQQVTLSCSPISGHRSVSWYQQTPGQGLQFLFEYFSETQRNKGNFPGRFSGRQFSNSRSEMNVSTLELGDSALYLCASSQGQGIGQPQHFGDGTRLSIL.

This clonotype appeared a few times. This chain links TRBV20-1 with TRBJ1-2, with TRBD1 as a possible D gene (6 bases). V was shortened by 2 bases and J by 3 bases, with 7 bases between the two germline ends. The CDR3 totals 12 residues. From germline, CDR1 is DFQATT and CDR2 SNEGSKA (reference sequence). CDR3 in amino acids: CSARKGDYGYTF. The CDR3 DNA follows: TGCAGTGCTAGAAAGGGGGACTATGGCTACACCTTC.

The gene calls are TRBV30 and TRBJ2-7; 9 nucleotides agree with TRBD1. V lost 0 bases to trimming and J lost 9 bases; unmatched junction nucleotides: 6. The germline V gene has CDR1 GTSNPN and CDR2 SVGIG (reference sequence). The CDR3 extends over 13 amino acids. CDR3 nucleotides: TGTGCCTGGAGTGTGGTACAGGGGGCTGGGCAGTACTTC. Residues: CAWSVVQGAGQYF. The full variable domain, rest sourced from reference TRBV30 and TRBJ2-7, is SQTIHQWPATLVQPVGSPLSLECTVEGTSNPNLYWYRQAAGRGLQLLFYSVGIGQISSEVPQNLSASRPQDRQFILSSKKLLLSDSGFYLCAWSVVQGAGQYFGPGTRLTVT.

About this clonotype itself: A junction boundary mismatches the germline segment, possibly from a read error. The chain has TRBV20-1 and TRBJ1-1; 7 nucleotides match TRBD1. CDR3 length equals 14 residues. Looked up from germline, CDR1 is DFQATT and CDR2 is SNEGSKA (reference sequence). This CDR3 is CSARDQGRGGSGHF. CDR3 coding DNA: TGCAGTGCTAGAGATCAGGGCAGGGGGGGGTCTGGGCACTTT.

This clonotype was counted ten times or more. This chain links TRBV15 with TRBJ2-5; the D call may be TRBD1 or TRBD2 (5 bases each). Trimming left V 0 bases short and J 3 bases short, with 11 bases between. From germline, CDR1 is LNHNV and CDR2 YYDKDF (reference sequence). The CDR3 contains 15 residues. The chain's CDR3 is CATSRDRGPEETQYF. The DNA of the CDR3 is TGTGCCACCAGCAGAGATAGGGGACCTGAAGAGACCCAGTACTTC.

The chain joins TRBV4-2 to TRBJ2-1; 10 nucleotides align to TRBD2. This CDR3 comprises 16 residues. CDR1 and CDR2 (germline): LGHNA, YNFKEQ. Germline trimming cut 3 bases from V and 3 bases from J; bases unmatched to any gene: 5. In DNA, the CDR3 is TGTGCCAGCAGCCAGGATAGCGGGGGGAACTACAATGAGCAGTTCTTC. It is translated as CASSQDSGGNYNEQFF.

This clonotype was observed a few times. The CDR3 reads CASSLTEGNEQFF. The CDR3 DNA reads TGTGCCAGCAGCCTTACAGAGGGCAATGAGCAGTTCTTC. The rearrangement links TRBV7-3 to TRBJ2-1; possible D gene TRBD2, 5 bases. The V and J ends lost 5 bases and 6 bases respectively, with 11 bases between them. The germline V gene encodes CDR1 SGHTA and CDR2 FQGTGA. CDR3 length equals 13 residues.

This clonotype was counted between two and nine times. This chain connects TRBV7-2 to TRBJ2-1; TRBD2 agrees at 7 bases. The germline CDR1 and CDR2 sequences are SGHTA and FQGNSA. The CDR3 loop spans 16 amino acids. V dropped 5 bases and J dropped 7; count of bases not matched to a gene: 14. In DNA, the CDR3 is TGTGCCAGCAGCACGCAGATAGCTTGGGAGGGGAATGAGCAGTTCTTC. Amino acid sequence: CASSTQIAWEGNEQFF.

V gene TRBV7-3 combines with J gene TRBJ1-1, with D unclear. Per the germline V gene, CDR1 is SGHTA and CDR2 is FQGTGA. The CDR3 consists of 13 residues. Trimming left V 0 bases short and J 5 bases short, with 7 bases between. DNA for the CDR3: TGTGCCAGCAGCTTAACCCAGGCGACTGAAGCTTTCTTT. Translating gives CASSLTQATEAFF.

This clonotype appeared a few times. This chain connects TRBV5-1 to TRBJ2-7; perhaps TRBD1 as D (5 bases). Trimming left V 5 bases short and J 3 bases short, with 21 bases between. Germline values: CDR1 SGHRS, CDR2 YFSETQ. The CDR3 extends over 16 amino acids. CDR3 DNA sequence: TGCGCCAGCAGTCAGGGCGGAGACAATAGTGTCTACGAGCAGTACTTC. Amino acid sequence: CASSQGGDNSVYEQYF.

The chain is built from TRBV7-2 and TRBJ2-1; no clear D. Looked up from germline, CDR1 is SGHTA and CDR2 is FQGNSA. The CDR3 contains 12 residues. The ends were cut back, 5 bases at V and 8 bases at J, with 10 bases in the middle. The CDR3 nucleotides are TGTGCCAGCAGCCTGGGATGGGATGAGCAGTTCTTC. Translated, it gives CASSLGWDEQFF.

A few counts support this clonotype. The V gene is TRBV12-3 or TRBV12-4, the J gene TRBJ1-1, with TRBD1 matching over 10 bases. The junction had 12 bases not matched to a gene; V was cut back by 7 bases and J by 4 bases. The CDR3 is 16 amino acids. CDR3 loop: CASKGQGTFSGTEAFF. The CDR3 nucleotides are TGTGCCAGCAAGGGACAGGGGACTTTTTCGGGCACTGAAGCTTTCTTT.

In its sample, this clonotype was seen a few times. V usage is TRBV18 and J usage is TRBJ1-1; D gene uncertain. Looked up from germline, CDR1 is KGHSH and CDR2 is LQKENI. The V gene lost 4 bases and the J gene lost 3 bases, with 15 bases spanning the gap. The CDR3 is 15 amino acids. CDR3 nucleotides: TGTGCCAGCTCACAATCTAAACTTGATTACACTGAAGCTTTCTTT. This gives the protein CASSQSKLDYTEAFF.

This clonotype was found many times. The rearrangement joins TRBV7-3 to TRBJ2-7; 13 nucleotides align to TRBD2. Germline V CDR1 and CDR2: SGHTA, FQGTGA. The CDR3 is 14 amino acids. J gave up 5 bases and V 5 bases, and 3 bases lay outside the gene matches. The CDR3 DNA is TGTGCCAGCAGCACTAGCGGGGGGGCCAACGAGCAGTACTTC. Translated: CASSTSGGANEQYF.

This clonotype has only a few counts. This chain connects TRBV3-1 to TRBJ1-1; 10 positions agree with TRBD1. V shed 1 base, J shed 7 bases, and the junction held 6 bases outside the gene matches. CDR1 is LGHDT and CDR2 is YNNKEL in the germline V gene (reference sequence). The CDR3 totals 15 residues. CDR3: CASSQGTGGPSEAFF. The CDR3 DNA follows: TGTGCCAGCAGCCAAGGGACAGGGGGGCCTAGTGAAGCTTTCTTT.

CDR3 sequence: CASSKGQGDGYTF. Here the CDR3 DNA reads TGTGCCAGCAGCAAGGGACAGGGAGATGGCTACACCTTC. The V call is TRBV5-4, the J call TRBJ1-2, with 9 bases lining up with TRBD1. V shed 4 bases, J shed 6 bases, and the junction held 4 bases outside the gene matches. CDR3 length: 13 amino acids. In germline, CDR1 is SGHNT, CDR2 YYREEE (reference sequence).

The table lists this clonotype with a count of one. The chain combines TRBV4-1 with TRBJ2-1, with TRBD2 as a possible D gene (7 bases). The CDR3 extends over 16 amino acids. The germline V gene encodes CDR1 MGHRA and CDR2 YSYEKL. V dropped 5 bases and J dropped 8 bases, with 22 bases sitting between them. CDR3 DNA: TGCGCCAGCAGCGAAGGGGAATGGGGGGGCCGGGATGAGCAGTTCTTC. Protein product: CASSEGEWGGRDEQFF.

This chain links TRBV12-3 or TRBV12-4 with TRBJ1-5; D gene unclear. The length of the CDR3 is 14 residues. V lost 6 bases and J 0 bases, leaving 9 bases between the germline ends. The CDR3 coding sequence is TGTGCCAGCAGCGACTCCATTAGCAATCAGCCCCAGCATTTT. Protein product: CASSDSISNQPQHF.

This clonotype occurred a few times. The chain employs TRBV15 and TRBJ1-5; D not resolved. Trimming shortened V by 0 bases and J by 0 bases, and 6 bases separated the two germline ends. This CDR3 is 15 amino acids long. The germline V gene encodes CDR1 LNHNV and CDR2 YYDKDF (reference sequence). The CDR3 region has the DNA TGTGCCACCAGCAGAGAGGGTTATAGCAATCAGCCCCAGCATTTT. Residues: CATSREGYSNQPQHF.

The gene calls are TRBV6-5 and TRBJ2-5, with TRBD1 matching 12 bases. CDR1 MNHEY and CDR2 SVGAGI come from the germline V gene. The V and J ends lost 6 bases and 9 bases, in that order; junction bases with no gene match: 5. CDR3 length: 13 residues. This CDR3 reads CASRYRDRGPQYF. The CDR3 DNA is TGTGCCAGCAGATACCGGGACAGGGGGCCCCAGTACTTC.

There are a few counts of this clonotype. The gene calls are TRBV9 and TRBJ2-1, with D perhaps TRBD2 (5 bases). This CDR3 region has 14 residues. Trimming stripped 5 bases from V and 5 bases from J, with 14 bases between. In germline, CDR1 is SGDLS, CDR2 YYNGEE. The CDR3 DNA reads as TGTGCCAGCAGGCGGGCAGGTTCCAACAATGAGCAGTTCTTC. Amino acid sequence: CASRRAGSNNEQFF.

This clonotype has only a few counts. This sequence joins TRBV7-9 and TRBJ2-7, with 12 positions matching TRBD1. The germline CDR1 and CDR2 sequences are SEHNR and FQNEAQ (reference sequence). This CDR3 comprises 14 residues. V shed 6 bases and J 6 bases; nucleotides not matched to a gene: 6. For the CDR3, the DNA is TGTGCCAGCAGTCCCGGGACAGGGGGCGGCGAGCAGTACTTC. It specifies CASSPGTGGGEQYF.

This clonotype appeared a few times. The V call is TRBV9, the J call TRBJ2-1; 12 nucleotides match TRBD2. The CDR3 extends over 16 amino acids. Trimming at V came to 4 bases and at J to 4 bases, leaving 6 bases not matched to a gene. Germline V CDR1 and CDR2: SGDLS, YYNGEE. CDR3: CASSSRTSGGYNEQFF. In DNA, the CDR3 is TGTGCCAGCAGCTCACGTACTAGCGGGGGGTACAATGAGCAGTTCTTC.

This clonotype was seen only a few times. The chain has TRBV4-2 and TRBJ1-5; no reliable D call. Trimming left V 1 base short and J 0 bases short, with 7 bases between. In germline, CDR1 is LGHNA, CDR2 YNFKEQ. The CDR3 sequence is 15 residues long. CDR3 bases: TGTGCCAGCAGCCAAGTCGAGGCTAGCAATCAGCCCCAGCATTTT. This codes for CASSQVEASNQPQHF.